The T cell receptor (beta chain) under discussion was sequenced for a study of blood T cells in healthy people across ages. General study results and limits: The donors' CMV status was not determined, possibly confounding changes in expanded clonotypes. With unsorted PBMCs, a conclusive comparison of naive versus antigen-experienced cells was not possible.

The CDR3 loop spans 16 amino acids. The V gene's germline CDR1 is MNHEY and CDR2 SVGEGT. Trimming pared 3 bases from V and 6 bases from J, leaving 18 bases between. This clonotype was counted a few times. Antigen specificity is unknown. Through a sample-barcoded 5' primer and a J-beta primer mix, a second PCR was run for roughly 6 to 11 cycles. A template-switch adaptor containing 12 random nucleotides labeled each cDNA molecule. TCRdb itself ran the 5' RACE reads through MiXCR, one entry per CDR3 protein. The sample comprises hundreds of thousands of distinct CDR3 sequences, under 55% of which are singletons, and under 30% rests with the top ten.

The clonotype was recovered from a man older than 75 in good health. Sequencing was carried out using blood. The chain has TRBV6-2 or TRBV6-3 and TRBJ2-4; TRBD2 is a possible D gene (6 bases). CDR3 in DNA: TGTGCCAGCAGTTATGGTCTCGGGACTTGGGGAAACATTCAGTACTTC. Residues: CASSYGLGTWGNIQYF.